This entry features one TCR beta chain sequence. Assay: immunoSEQ multiplex PCR; the TCRdb copy retains only in-frame clones and omits some. The sample lists around 100,000 clones, about 89% occurring once. This sample stems from a study of blood T cell repertoires in COVID-19. Overall study: PBMCs, B-cell-depleted T cells, or T cells provided the cDNA or gDNA that made up the material.

After removal of 0 bases from V and 7 bases from J, the junction contained 2 bases not matched to a gene. From germline, CDR1 is SGHRS and CDR2 YFSETQ. This CDR3 is built from 13 residues. The clonotype was recovered from a man over 45 with acute or convalescent COVID-19. Sequenced sample: peripheral blood. This chain connects TRBV5-1 to TRBJ2-3, with TRBD1 matching over 7 bases. CDR3 sequence: CASSLEGQYTQYF. CDR3 nucleotides: TGCGCCAGCAGCTTGGAGGGACAGTATACGCAGTATTTT.